This T cell receptor (beta chain) was captured in a study of graft-versus-host responses after intestinal transplantation. Whole-study context: Uniformly, recipients were administered anti-thymocyte globulin induction with subsequent tacrolimus and steroids for three to four years. Overall study results and limits: Early HvG declines after transplant were associated with peak circulating GvH clone levels. Allograft clonal ratios (graft-versus-host to host-versus-graft) were high in patients who had graft-donor T cell macrochimerism. Among recipient marrow samples, GvH clones were found; some appeared first in ileum or blood.

Only in-frame clones appear in the TCRdb table, and some are missing; sequencing was by immunoSEQ multiplex PCR. The sample contains 90,000 to 150,000 clones, around 96% of which appear only once. Germline trimming cut 0 bases from V and 0 bases from J; bases unmatched to any gene: 4. CDR3 size: 17 residues. CDR1 and CDR2 from the germline V gene are SNHLY and FYNNEI. As for this clone: Antigen specificity is unknown.

The chain joins TRBV2 to TRBJ1-5, with 8 bases matching TRBD1. The sequence was obtained from a human donor who received an intestinal transplant. Material: unstimulated CD8+ T cells sorted from spleen or lymph node cells, obtained before intestinal transplant. The CDR3 DNA sequence: TGTGCCAGCAGTGAAGCGCTTGGGACAGGTAGCAATCAGCCCCAGCATTTT. It translates to CASSEALGTGSNQPQHF. The full variable domain, rest sourced from reference TRBV2 and TRBJ1-5, is EPEVTQTPSHQVTQMGQEVILRCVPISNHLYFYWYRQILGQKVEFLVSFYNNEISEKSEIFDDQFSVERPDGSNFTLKIRSTKLEDSAMYFCASSEALGTGSNQPQHFGDGTRLSIL.